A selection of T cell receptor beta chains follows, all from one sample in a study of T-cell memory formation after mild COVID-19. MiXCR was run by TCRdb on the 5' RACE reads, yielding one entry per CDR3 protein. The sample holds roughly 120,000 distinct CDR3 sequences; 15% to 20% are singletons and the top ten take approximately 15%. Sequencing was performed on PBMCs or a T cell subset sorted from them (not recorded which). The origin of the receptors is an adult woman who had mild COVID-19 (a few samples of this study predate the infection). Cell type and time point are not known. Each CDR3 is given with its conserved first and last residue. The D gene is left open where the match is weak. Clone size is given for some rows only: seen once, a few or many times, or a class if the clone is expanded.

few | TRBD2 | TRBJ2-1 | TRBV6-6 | CASSLGLTSGINEQFF | TGTGCCAGCAGTTTGGGACTGACTAGCGGGATCAATGAGCAGTTCTTC
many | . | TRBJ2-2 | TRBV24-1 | CATSALDGNTGELFF | TGTGCCACCAGTGCTCTGGACGGAAACACCGGGGAGCTGTTTTTT
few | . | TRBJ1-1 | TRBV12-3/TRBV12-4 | CASRSRQRGDTEAFF | TGTGCCAGCAGGTCGCGACAGAGGGGGGACACTGAAGCTTTCTTT
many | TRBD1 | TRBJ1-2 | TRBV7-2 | CASSPRGTGGGYGYTF | TGTGCCAGCAGCCCACGGGGGACAGGGGGCGGCTATGGCTACACCTTC
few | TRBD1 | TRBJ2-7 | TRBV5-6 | CASSPVMDRAYEQYF | TGTGCCAGCAGCCCAGTGATGGACAGGGCCTACGAGCAGTACTTC
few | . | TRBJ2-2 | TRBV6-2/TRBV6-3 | CASTKGGFGAGELFF | TGTGCCAGCACCAAGGGAGGATTTGGGGCCGGGGAGCTGTTTTTT
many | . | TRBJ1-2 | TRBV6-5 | CASSYSMGYGYTF | TGTGCCAGCAGTTACTCGATGGGTTATGGCTACACCTTC
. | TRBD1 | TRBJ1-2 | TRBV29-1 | CSVGGQGARSGYTF | TGCAGCGTTGGGGGACAGGGGGCCCGAAGTGGCTACACCTTC
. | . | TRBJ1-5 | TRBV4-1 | CASSQDGARNQPQHF | TGCGCCAGCAGCCAAGATGGGGCTCGGAATCAGCCCCAGCATTTT
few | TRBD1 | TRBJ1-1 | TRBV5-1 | CASSLRMGRGLMNTEAFF | TGCGCCAGCAGTTTAAGGATGGGGAGGGGGCTAATGAACACTGAAGCTTTCTTT
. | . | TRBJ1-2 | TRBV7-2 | CASSPLGAGGSAYGYTF | TGTGCCAGCAGCCCCCTAGGGGCTGGGGGCTCGGCCTATGGCTACACCTTC
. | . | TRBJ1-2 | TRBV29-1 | CSVGQGIGYTF | TGCAGCGTTGGCCAGGGTATAGGCTACACCTTC
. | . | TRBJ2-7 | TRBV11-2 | CASSSRGRGRLSEYEQYF | TGTGCCAGCAGCTCTAGGGGGAGGGGCCGACTCTCAGAGTACGAGCAGTACTTC
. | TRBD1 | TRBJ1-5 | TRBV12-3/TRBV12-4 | CASSPDRRRNQPQHF | TGTGCCAGCAGCCCGGACAGGCGAAGAAATCAGCCCCAGCATTTT
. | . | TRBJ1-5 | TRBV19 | CASSSSRGFGNQPQHF | TGTGCCAGTAGTTCCTCCAGGGGTTTCGGAAATCAGCCCCAGCATTTT
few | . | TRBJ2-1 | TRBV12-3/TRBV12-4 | CASNLRGLSYNEQFF | TGTGCCAGCAACCTCAGGGGATTGAGCTACAATGAGCAGTTCTTC